This TCR beta chain appears in the sequencing data of a study of breast tumors, draining lymph nodes, adjacent tissues. Germline trimming cut 3 bases from V and 0 bases from J; bases unmatched to any gene: 3. The CDR3 runs 16 residues. Germline V gene data show CDR1 as SNHLY and CDR2 as FYNNEI. Each CDR3 protein is one row after TCRdb ran MiXCR on the multiplex PCR reads. The sample holds roughly 17,000 distinct CDR3 sequences, 43% seen once. In its sample, this clonotype was seen once. Antigen unknown. Study findings and constraints: Tumors had less TCR diversity than lymph nodes, more than nontumor tissue. Compared with basal-like, luminal-like tumors shared significantly more repertoire with nontumor tissue.

The sequence derives from a female donor with breast cancer. Some clones in this sample may be carry-over from other donors' samples. Sample: breast tumor tissue. The chain combines TRBV2 with TRBJ1-5; 9 nucleotides match TRBD1. CDR3: CASSDRDRVSNQPQHF. For the CDR3, the DNA is TGTGCCAGCAGTGACCGGGACAGGGTTAGCAATCAGCCCCAGCATTTT.